The 12 T cell receptor beta chains in this list originate from one sample, sequenced in a study of cytomegalovirus exposure and HLA in healthy donors. The primer mix had 60 Vbeta and 13 Jbeta primers. TCRdb's copy holds only in-frame clones and misses some; the assay was immunoSEQ multiplex PCR. The data show approximately 110,000 clones, around 70% seen once. Sequencing input: PBMCs. The receptors originated from a woman in her seventies in good health and CMV-seropositive.

The chain couples TRBV30 to TRBJ1-5, with TRBD1 matching 7 bases. The ends lost 3 bases at V and 2 bases at J; junction bases unmatched: 4. The CDR3 length is 14 residues. In germline, CDR1 is GTSNPN, CDR2 SVGIG (reference sequence). CDR3 nucleotide sequence: TGTGCCTGGAGGGGGCAGGGGGGCAATCAGCCCCAGCATTTT. This encodes CAWRGQGGNQPQHF.

V is TRBV27 and J is TRBJ1-3; 8 positions match TRBD1. Germline lookup yields CDR1 MNHEY and CDR2 SMNVEV (reference sequence). The J segment lost 2 bases and the V segment lost 6 bases, leaving 3 bases of the junction unmatched. The CDR3 is 14 amino acids. DNA for the CDR3: TGTGCCAGCAGCCGGACAGGGACTGGAAACACCATATATTTT. Protein: CASSRTGTGNTIYF.

This clone was counted between two and nine times. The V and J genes are TRBV11-1 and TRBJ2-7, with TRBD1 as a possible D gene (6 bases). The CDR3 is 13 amino acids. V dropped 2 bases and J dropped 4 bases, with 9 bases sitting between them. The germline gives CDR1 SGHAT, CDR2 FQDESV (reference sequence). The DNA of the CDR3 is TGTGCCAGCAGCTTACTTCAGGGGTACGAGCAGTACTTC. This codes for CASSLLQGYEQYF.

This chain uses TRBV7-9 with TRBJ2-1; 7 bases match TRBD1. CDR3 length: 13 amino acids. Germline lookup yields CDR1 SEHNR and CDR2 FQNEAQ (reference sequence). Losses at the gene ends were 5 bases for V and 6 bases for J; bases not matched to a gene: 4. CDR3 nucleotide sequence: TGTGCCAGCAGCCCTGGACAGGCCAATGAGCAGTTCTTC. This gives the protein CASSPGQANEQFF.

V usage is TRBV19 and J usage is TRBJ1-5; D may be TRBD1 (6 bases). Trimming pared 7 bases from V and 5 bases from J, leaving 18 bases between. Germline V gene data show CDR1 as LNHDA and CDR2 as SQIVND (reference sequence). This CDR3 contains 15 residues. The DNA of the CDR3 is TGTGCCAGTACCCCGGGGGGGACATTATATCAGCCCCAGCATTTT. The encoded protein is CASTPGGTLYQPQHF. The full variable domain, with the rest looked up from reference TRBV19 and TRBJ1-5, is DGGITQSPKYLFRKEGQNVTLSCEQNLNHDAMYWYRQDPGQGLRLIYYSQIVNDFQKGDIAEGYSVSREKKESFPLTVTSAQKNPTAFYLCASTPGGTLYQPQHFGDGTRLSIL.

The chain uses TRBV30 and TRBJ1-6; 7 bases match TRBD1. The CDR3 has 17 residues. Germline V gene data show CDR1 as GTSNPN and CDR2 as SVGIG (reference sequence). Trimming took 0 bases from V and 0 from J; bases not matched to a gene: 5. CDR3 in DNA: TGTGCCTGGAGTGTGATCCGGGACAGCTCCTATAATTCACCCCTCCACTTT. It specifies CAWSVIRDSSYNSPLHF.

The rearrangement links TRBV7-2 to TRBJ1-5; 10 bases are shared with TRBD1. With V trimmed by 5 bases and J by 6 bases, 13 bases remained unmatched. CDR3 length equals 17 residues. Germline CDR1 SGHTA, CDR2 FQGNSA. As DNA, the CDR3 is TGTGCCAGCAGCCAACAGACAGGGGGCGCAATAGGTCAGCCCCAGCATTTT. This codes for CASSQQTGGAIGQPQHF.

This clone was detected only a few times. This sequence joins TRBV6-1 and TRBJ2-7, with TRBD1 matching 8 bases. Germline V gene data show CDR1 as MNHNS and CDR2 as SASEGT. The CDR3 is 14 residues long. Trimming cost V 6 bases and J 0 bases; bases outside gene matches: 4. The chain's CDR3 is CASRRQGNSYEQYF. In DNA form, the CDR3 reads TGTGCCAGCAGGCGACAGGGGAACTCCTACGAGCAGTACTTC.

V gene TRBV6-5 combines with J gene TRBJ2-4, with 7 positions matching TRBD1. The germline V gene encodes CDR1 MNHEY and CDR2 SVGAGI. This CDR3 has 13 amino acids. The V and J ends lost 6 bases and 8 bases, in that order; junction bases with no gene match: 7. CDR3 sequence: CASRNRGSYIQYF. The CDR3, as DNA: TGTGCCAGCAGAAACAGGGGATCATACATTCAGTACTTC.

This clone was detected a few times. The J gene is TRBJ1-5, the V gene TRBV6-6, with 7 bases fitting TRBD1. Germline loops: CDR1 MNHNY, CDR2 SVGAGI (reference sequence). This CDR3 region has 15 residues. V shed 6 bases and J 3 bases; nucleotides not matched to a gene: 8. This chain's CDR3 is CASSRTGTDNQPQHF. CDR3 in DNA: TGTGCCAGCAGCAGGACCGGGACAGACAATCAGCCCCAGCATTTT.

The chain employs TRBV18 and TRBJ1-5; the D gene is possibly TRBD1 (6 bases). The ends were cut back, 0 bases at V and 6 bases at J, with 12 bases in the middle. This CDR3 spans 15 amino acids. Germline V lookup: CDR1 KGHSH, CDR2 LQKENI. The CDR3 is CASSPPSGEGQPQHF. The CDR3 DNA sequence: TGTGCCAGCTCACCACCGTCAGGGGAAGGTCAGCCCCAGCATTTT.

This clone was picked up a small number of times. V usage is TRBV4-3 and J usage is TRBJ1-3; 7 bases match TRBD1. V was clipped by 2 bases and J by 2 bases; unmatched bases: 3. This CDR3 spans 15 amino acids. The germline gives CDR1 LGHNA, CDR2 YSLEER. The CDR3: CASSQLTGPGNTIYF. For the CDR3, the DNA is TGCGCCAGCAGCCAACTGACAGGGCCTGGAAACACCATATATTTT.